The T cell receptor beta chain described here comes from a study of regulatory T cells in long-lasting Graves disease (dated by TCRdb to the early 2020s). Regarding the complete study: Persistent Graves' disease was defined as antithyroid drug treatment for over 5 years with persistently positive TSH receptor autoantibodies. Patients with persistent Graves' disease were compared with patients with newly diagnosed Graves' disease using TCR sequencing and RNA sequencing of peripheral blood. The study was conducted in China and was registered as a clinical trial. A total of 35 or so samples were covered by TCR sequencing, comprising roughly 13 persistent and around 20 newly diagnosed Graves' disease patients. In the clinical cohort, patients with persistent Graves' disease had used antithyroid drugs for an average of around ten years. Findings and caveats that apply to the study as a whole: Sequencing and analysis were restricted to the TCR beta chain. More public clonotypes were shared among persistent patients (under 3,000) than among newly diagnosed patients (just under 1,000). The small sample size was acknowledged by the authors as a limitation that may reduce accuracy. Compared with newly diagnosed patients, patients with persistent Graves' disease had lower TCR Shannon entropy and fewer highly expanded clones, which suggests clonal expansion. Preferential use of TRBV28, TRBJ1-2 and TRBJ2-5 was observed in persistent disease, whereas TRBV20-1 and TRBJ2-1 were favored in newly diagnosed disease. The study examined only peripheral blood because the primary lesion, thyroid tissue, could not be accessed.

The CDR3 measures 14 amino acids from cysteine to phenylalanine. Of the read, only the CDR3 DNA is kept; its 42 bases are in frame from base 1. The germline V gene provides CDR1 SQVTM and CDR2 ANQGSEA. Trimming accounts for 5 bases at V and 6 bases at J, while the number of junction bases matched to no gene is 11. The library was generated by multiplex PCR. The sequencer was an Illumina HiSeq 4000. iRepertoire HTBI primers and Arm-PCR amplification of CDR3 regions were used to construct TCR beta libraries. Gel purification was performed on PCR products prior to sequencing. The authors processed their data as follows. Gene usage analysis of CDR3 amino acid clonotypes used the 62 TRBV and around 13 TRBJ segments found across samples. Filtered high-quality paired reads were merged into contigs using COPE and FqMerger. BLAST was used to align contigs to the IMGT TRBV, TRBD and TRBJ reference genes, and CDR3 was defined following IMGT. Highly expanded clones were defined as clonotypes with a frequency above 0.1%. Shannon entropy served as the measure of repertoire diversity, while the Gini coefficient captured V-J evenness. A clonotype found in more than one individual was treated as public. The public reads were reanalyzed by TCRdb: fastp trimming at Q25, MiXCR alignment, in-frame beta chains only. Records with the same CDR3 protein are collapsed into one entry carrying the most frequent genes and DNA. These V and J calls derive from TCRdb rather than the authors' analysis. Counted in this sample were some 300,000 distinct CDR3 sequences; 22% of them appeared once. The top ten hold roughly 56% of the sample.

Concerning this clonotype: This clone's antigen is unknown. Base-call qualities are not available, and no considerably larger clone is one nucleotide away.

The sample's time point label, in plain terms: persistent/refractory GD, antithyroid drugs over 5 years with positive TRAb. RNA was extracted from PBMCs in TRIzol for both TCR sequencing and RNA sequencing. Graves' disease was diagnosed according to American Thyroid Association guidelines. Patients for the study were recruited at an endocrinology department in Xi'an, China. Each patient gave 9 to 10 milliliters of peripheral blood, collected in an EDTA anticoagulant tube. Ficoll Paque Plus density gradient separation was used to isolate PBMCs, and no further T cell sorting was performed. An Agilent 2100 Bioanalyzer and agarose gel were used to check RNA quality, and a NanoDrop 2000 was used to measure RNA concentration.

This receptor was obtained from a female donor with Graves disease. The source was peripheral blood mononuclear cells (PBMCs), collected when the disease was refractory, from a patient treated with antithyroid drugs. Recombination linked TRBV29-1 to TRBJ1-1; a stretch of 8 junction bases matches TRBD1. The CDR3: CSVLYGQGDAEAFF. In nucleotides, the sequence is TGCAGCGTTCTGTATGGACAGGGAGATGCTGAAGCTTTCTTT. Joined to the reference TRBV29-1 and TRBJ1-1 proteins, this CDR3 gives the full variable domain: SAVISQKPSRDICQRGTSLTIQCQVDSQVTMMFWYRQQPGQSLTLIATANQGSEATYESGFVIDKFPISRPNLTFSTLTVSNMSPEDSSIYLCSVLYGQGDAEAFFGQGTRLTVV.